This T cell receptor (beta chain) is from a study of OX40 agonist ivuxolimab in advanced cancers. Study details: Patients in dose escalation had liver, melanoma, kidney or head and neck cancers. It was permissible to have had prior anti-PD-1, anti-PD-L1 or anti-CTLA-4 therapy, and approximately 40% had some. Study observations and caveats: Expanded peripheral T cell antigen specificity was not determined.

The CDR3 extends over 16 amino acids. Germline-derived CDR1 and CDR2 are SGHTA and FQGNSA. Trimming took 6 bases from V and 4 from J, leaving 20 bases between them. The method was immunoSEQ multiplex PCR; TCRdb's version includes in-frame clones alone and lacks a portion of them. The sample includes around 76,000 clones, roughly 82% seen only once; the top ten take around 1.1%. In the case of this clone: What it recognizes is unknown.

Patients were ruled out by autoimmune disease history or systemic immunosuppression. This chain links TRBV7-2 with TRBJ2-3, with a possible D match to TRBD2 (5 bases). The sample here was CD4+ or CD8+ T cells sorted from blood, taken in a trial of the OX40 agonist ivuxolimab. The sequence was collected from an adult with an advanced solid tumor such as melanoma, head and neck, liver or kidney cancer. This CDR3 reads CASSSRAGVIADTQYF. The DNA of the CDR3 is TGTGCCAGCAGTTCTAGGGCCGGGGTGATCGCAGATACGCAGTATTTT.